This T cell receptor beta chain was identified in a study of T-cell reconstitution after alpha-beta-depleted transplantation in children. The TCRbeta library was prepared with unique molecular identifiers. In TCRdb, the PCR reads were re-called with MiXCR into one record per CDR3 protein. The sample holds hundreds of thousands of distinct CDR3 sequences, around 13% seen once. CDR3 length: 16 amino acids. After removal of 3 bases from V and 2 bases from J, the junction contained 8 bases not matched to a gene. Germline values: CDR1 KGHSY, CDR2 FQNENV. This clonotype occurred a few times. Its matching antigen is unknown. Study-wide points: At the one-year point after transplant, T-cell counts and TCRbeta diversity were found to come mostly from T cells that had been newly produced. Reported findings indicate that, about two months after transplant, alpha-beta T cells came from several hundred expanded clones, which were derived from non-depleted graft cells. Surviving recipient T cells and thymic progenitors underlay high day-60 TCRbeta diversity in some patients.

The gene calls are TRBV16 and TRBJ2-7, with 9 positions matching TRBD2. This TCR came from a girl aged 2 to 9 with congenital amegakaryocytic thrombocytopenia, due to receive a stem cell transplant. Here the sequenced sample was PBMCs, taken before TCRalphabeta/CD19-depleted stem cell transplant. The CDR3: CASSQPPSGMTYEQYF. The DNA of the CDR3 is TGTGCCAGCAGCCAGCCGCCTAGCGGGATGACCTACGAGCAGTACTTC.